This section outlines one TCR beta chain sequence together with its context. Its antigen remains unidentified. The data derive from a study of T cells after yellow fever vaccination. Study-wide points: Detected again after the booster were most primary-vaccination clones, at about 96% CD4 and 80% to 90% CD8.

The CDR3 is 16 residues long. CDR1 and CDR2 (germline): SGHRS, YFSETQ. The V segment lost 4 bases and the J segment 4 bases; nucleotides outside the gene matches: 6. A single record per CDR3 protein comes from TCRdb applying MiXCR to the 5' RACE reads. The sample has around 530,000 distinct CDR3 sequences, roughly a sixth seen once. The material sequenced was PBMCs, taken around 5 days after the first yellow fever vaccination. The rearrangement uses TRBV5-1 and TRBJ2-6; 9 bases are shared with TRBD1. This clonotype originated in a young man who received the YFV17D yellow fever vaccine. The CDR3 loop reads CASSTGGASGANVLTF. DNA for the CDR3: TGCGCCAGCAGCACAGGGGGCGCGAGCGGGGCCAACGTCCTGACTTTC.